This T cell receptor beta chain originates from a study of identifying expanded T cells in peripheral blood. Study-wide results and caveats: Over approximately two and four weeks, about 16.4 and 19 clones changed, versus around 1.1 between replicates. Clone count variance between roughly 2-week samples rose with total template count.

Using immunoSEQ multiplex PCR, the repertoire was profiled, and TCRdb retains in-frame clones only, with some absent. The sample gives about 100,000 clones, over 75% of which show up once; approximately 6% is in the top ten. Deletions cut 1 base from V and 7 bases from J, with 11 bases between. This CDR3 has 13 residues. Per germline, CDR1 KGHSH and CDR2 LQKENI. Collection occurred without any documented infections or immune events in donors. The count of this clone is one. Its antigen is undetermined. The rearrangement links TRBV18 to TRBJ2-7, with D unresolved. The clonotype was recovered from a person aged 18 to 75 in good health. The specimen sequenced was blood. The CDR3 DNA follows: TGTGCCAGCTCACCACAGGATTTGGGGGAGCAGTACTTC. This encodes CASSPQDLGEQYF.